This T cell receptor (beta chain) was documented in a study of control samples from healthy donors and cancer patients. Clones were sequenced by immunoSEQ multiplex PCR, and TCRdb holds only the in-frame ones, with some missing. The sample holds some 130,000 clones, 80% to 95% seen once. This CDR3 is 15 amino acids long. The germline V and J ends were trimmed by 7 bases and 1 base, with 16 bases remaining between them. CDR1 is MNHEY and CDR2 is SVGAGI in the germline V gene. Sequenced sample: blood. The sequence was obtained from a young man in good health. The chain carries TRBV6-5 and TRBJ2-5; D possibly corresponds to TRBD1 (6 bases). CDR3 in DNA: TGTGCCAGCAAAAACCACAGGGCCACCCAAGAGACCCAGTACTTC. Amino acids: CASKNHRATQETQYF.